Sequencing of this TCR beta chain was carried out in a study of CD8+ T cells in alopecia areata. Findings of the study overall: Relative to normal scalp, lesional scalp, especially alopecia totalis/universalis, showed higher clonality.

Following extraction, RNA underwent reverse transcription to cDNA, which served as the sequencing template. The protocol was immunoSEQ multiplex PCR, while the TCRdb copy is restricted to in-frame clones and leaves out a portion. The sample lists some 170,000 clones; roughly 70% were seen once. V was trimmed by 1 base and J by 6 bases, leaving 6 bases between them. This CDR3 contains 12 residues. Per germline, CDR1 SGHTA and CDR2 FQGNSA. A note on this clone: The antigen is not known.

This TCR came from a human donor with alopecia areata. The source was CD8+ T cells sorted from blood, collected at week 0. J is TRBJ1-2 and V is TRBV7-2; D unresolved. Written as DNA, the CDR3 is TGTGCCAGCAGCTTAGGACTGGATGGCTACACCTTC. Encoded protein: CASSLGLDGYTF.